This T cell receptor (beta chain) was profiled in a study of Graves' ophthalmopathy and Graves' hyperthyroidism. From RNA, the CDR3 regions of TCR beta chains were amplified and sequenced. HTBI primers primed a first-round RT-PCR, and a second-round multiplex PCR followed. TCRdb re-called the multiplex PCR reads through MiXCR, storing one row per CDR3 protein. The repertoire has roughly 14,000 distinct CDR3 sequences, about half of them found once; the top ten carry around 50%. Trimming cost V 4 bases and J 1 base, with 7 bases left between them. Germline values: CDR1 SQVTM, CDR2 ANQGSEA. The CDR3 covers 12 residues.

V is TRBV29-1 and J is TRBJ1-1, with D unresolved. The source is a woman younger than 45 with Graves' ophthalmopathy. Input material: peripheral blood. CDR3 in DNA: TGCAGCGTTGGGTCACCGAACACTGAAGCTTTCTTT. Its translation is CSVGSPNTEAFF. The entire variable domain, with the rest obtained from reference TRBV29-1 and TRBJ1-1, is as follows: SAVISQKPSRDICQRGTSLTIQCQVDSQVTMMFWYRQQPGQSLTLIATANQGSEATYESGFVIDKFPISRPNLTFSTLTVSNMSPEDSSIYLCSVGSPNTEAFFGQGTRLTVV.